The 3 T cell receptor beta chains reported below all come from one sample, sequenced in a study of metastatic and nonmetastatic thyroid tumors. TCRdb re-called the PCR reads via MiXCR. Found here are more than 25,000 clones, approximately 8% of them singletons; the top ten hold around 45%. Among the patients, none had received any treatment before thyroid surgery. Material for sequencing was blood. These receptors came from a female donor with papillary thyroid cancer or a benign thyroid nodule (not recorded which). Some clones in this sample may be carry-over from other donors' samples.

This clone appeared many times. The V gene is TRBV7-2, the J gene TRBJ2-1; TRBD1 aligns across 8 bases. Trimming cost V 8 bases and J 4 bases; bases outside gene matches: 7. Germline loops: CDR1 SGHTA, CDR2 FQGNSA. The CDR3 extends over 14 amino acids. The CDR3 DNA is TGTGCCAGCGGGAAGGGACAGGAATACAATGAGCAGTTCTTC. Protein: CASGKGQEYNEQFF.

This clone was counted between two and nine times. The genes are TRBV7-8 and TRBJ1-5, with D possibly TRBD1 on 5 matching bases. CDR1 and CDR2 from the germline V gene are SGHVS and FQNEAQ. V lost 5 bases, J lost 9 bases, and 14 bases lay in between. The CDR3 sequence is 13 residues long. The chain's CDR3 is CASSPQVGRPQHF. Here the CDR3 DNA reads TGTGCCAGCAGCCCCCAGGTGGGACGGCCCCAGCATTTT.

This clone was counted at least ten times. The rearrangement links TRBV5-1 to TRBJ2-7, with D maybe TRBD1 (6 bases). Germline assignment: CDR1 SGHRS and CDR2 YFSETQ. Trimming took off 1 base at V and 2 bases at J, with 13 bases between the two ends. This CDR3 comprises 15 residues. The CDR3, as DNA: TGCGCCAGCAGCTTGTCAGGGGCGATAACCTACGAGCAGTACTTC. Protein product: CASSLSGAITYEQYF.